This T cell receptor beta chain was identified in a study of T cells in Graves' hyperthyroidism and ophthalmopathy. TCR beta CDR3 regions were amplified from RNA transcripts. Carried out on the TCR CDR3, a first-round RT-PCR used the HTBI primer set. In TCRdb, the multiplex PCR reads were re-called with MiXCR into one record per CDR3 protein. The repertoire has 390,000 or so distinct CDR3 sequences, 14% to 15% of them found once; the top ten carry less than 15%. V was clipped by 7 bases and J by 1 base, with 14 bases between them. The CDR3 contains 15 residues. Germline V CDR1 and CDR2: SGHNT, YENEEA. Study-level findings and limits: Blood also held most thyroid clonotypes expanded beyond 0.001. It was a median about 7.1 months before onset that the model predicted ophthalmopathy.

This clonotype was seen repeatedly, ten times or more. Its target is not known. Every diagnosis used clinical symptoms, serum thyroxine and TRAb, thyroid ultrasound and orbital computed tomography. Sequenced: blood. The chain has TRBV11-3 and TRBJ2-1; D may be TRBD2 (7 bases). The sequence derives from a man aged 18 to 29 with Graves' ophthalmopathy. The DNA for the CDR3 is TGTGCCAGCAACCCGGGGGGCTATTCCTACAATGAGCAGTTCTTC. Residues: CASNPGGYSYNEQFF.